This passage covers 3 T cell receptor beta chains from one sample sequenced in a study of PD-L1 blockade in urothelial cancer. The data were produced by immunoSEQ multiplex PCR, yet TCRdb's version contains in-frame clones alone and is incomplete. The sample includes some 29,000 clones, around 86% of them seen just once. The source was PBMCs, collected around atezolizumab (anti-PD-L1) treatment. The receptors derive from a man aged 45-60 years with urothelial cancer.

The rearrangement joins TRBV6-5 to TRBJ1-1; the D gene is possibly TRBD1 (6 bases). V shed 7 bases and J shed 5 bases, with 17 bases lying between them. The length of the CDR3 is 14 residues. Germline CDR1 MNHEY, CDR2 SVGAGI. Here the CDR3 DNA reads TGTGCCAGCATCCCGGGGGGTAGGGGGACTGAAGCTTTCTTT. Translated, it gives CASIPGGRGTEAFF.

The rearrangement joins TRBV18 to TRBJ2-7; 8 bases match TRBD1. The CDR3 sequence is 15 residues long. J was trimmed by 5 bases and V by 4 bases; bases with no gene match: 10. Germline-derived CDR1 and CDR2 are KGHSH and LQKENI. CDR3 sequence: CASSRGQGDRDEQYF. The DNA for the CDR3 is TGTGCCAGCTCACGCGGACAGGGTGATCGGGACGAGCAGTACTTC.

The chain has TRBV7-9 and TRBJ2-2; perhaps TRBD2 as D (5 bases). The V gene lost 6 bases and the J gene lost 5 bases, with 7 bases spanning the gap. The length of the CDR3 is 12 residues. CDR1 is SEHNR, CDR2 FQNEAQ, per germline (reference sequence). This CDR3 is CASRRGTGELFF. CDR3 sequence (DNA): TGTGCCAGCAGGAGAGGGACCGGGGAGCTGTTTTTT. The whole variable domain, filled in from reference TRBV7-9 and TRBJ2-2, reads DTGVSQNPRHKITKRGQNVTFRCDPISEHNRLYWYRQTLGQGPEFLTYFQNEAQLEKSRLLSDRFSAERPKGSFSTLEIQRTEQGDSAMYLCASRRGTGELFFGEGSRLTVL.